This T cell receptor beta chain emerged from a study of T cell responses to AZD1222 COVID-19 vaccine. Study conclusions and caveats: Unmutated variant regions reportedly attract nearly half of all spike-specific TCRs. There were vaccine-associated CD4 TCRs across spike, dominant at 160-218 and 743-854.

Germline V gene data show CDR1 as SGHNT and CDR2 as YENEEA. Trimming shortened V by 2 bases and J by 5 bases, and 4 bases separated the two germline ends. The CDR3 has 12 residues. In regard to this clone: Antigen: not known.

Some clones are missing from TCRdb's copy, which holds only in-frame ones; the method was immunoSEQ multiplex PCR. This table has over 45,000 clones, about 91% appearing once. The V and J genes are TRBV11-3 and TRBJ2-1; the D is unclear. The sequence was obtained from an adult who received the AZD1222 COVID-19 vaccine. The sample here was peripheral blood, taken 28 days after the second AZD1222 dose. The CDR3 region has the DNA TGTGCCAGCAGCTTAAGGAACAATGAGCAGTTCTTC. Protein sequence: CASSLRNNEQFF.